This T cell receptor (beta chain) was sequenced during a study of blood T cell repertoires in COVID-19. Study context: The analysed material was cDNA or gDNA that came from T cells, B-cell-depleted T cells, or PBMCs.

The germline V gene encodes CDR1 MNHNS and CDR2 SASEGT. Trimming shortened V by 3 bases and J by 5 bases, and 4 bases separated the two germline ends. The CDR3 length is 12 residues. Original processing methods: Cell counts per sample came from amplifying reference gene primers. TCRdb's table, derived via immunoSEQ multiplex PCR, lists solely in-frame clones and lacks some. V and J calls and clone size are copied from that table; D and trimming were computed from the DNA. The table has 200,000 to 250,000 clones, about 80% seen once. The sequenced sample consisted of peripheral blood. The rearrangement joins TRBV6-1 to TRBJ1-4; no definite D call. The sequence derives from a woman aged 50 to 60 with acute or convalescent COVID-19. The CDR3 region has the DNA TGTGCCAGCAGTGACCGGAATGAAAAACTGTTTTTT. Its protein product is CASSDRNEKLFF.